This T cell receptor beta chain is from a study of shared clonotypes between healthy human individuals. Method: immunoSEQ multiplex PCR; TCRdb's copy keeps in-frame clones and lacks some. The profile covers millions of clones, with 85% to 95% appearing a single time and 0.1% to 0.15% taken by the ten largest. CDR3 length equals 13 residues. CDR1 and CDR2 (germline): KGHSH, LQKENI. The V end lost 5 bases, the J end lost 3 bases, and 8 bases lay between the germline ends. Material for sequencing was naive CD4+ T cells sorted from blood. Subset defined: CD45RA+ positively selected. This clonotype originated in a man aged 18 to 29 in good health. J is TRBJ1-5 and V is TRBV18, with a weak D call TRBD1 (6 bases). The CDR3: CASSTGHNQPQHF. For the CDR3, the DNA is TGTGCCAGCTCAACAGGGCACAATCAGCCCCAGCATTTT.